This T cell receptor beta chain was found in a study of cytomegalovirus exposure and HLA in healthy donors. The PCR ran on 60 Vbeta and 13 Jbeta primers. The table came from immunoSEQ multiplex PCR; TCRdb's copy has only in-frame clones and leaves some out. The data hold about 200,000 clones, with 70% to 85% observed a single time. CDR1 and CDR2 (germline): SGHTA, FQGTGA. The CDR3 runs to 13 residues. V dropped 6 bases and J dropped 10 bases, with 16 bases sitting between them. The V call is TRBV7-3, the J call TRBJ2-1; a possible D gene is TRBD2 (5 bases). Sample: PBMCs. The origin of this receptor is a boy between 2 and 10 years old in good health and CMV-seronegative. CDR3 region: CASSPRWGAEQFF. The DNA for the CDR3 is TGTGCCAGCAGTCCCCGCTGGGGAGCGGAGCAGTTCTTC.